The sequence of this T cell receptor beta chain was determined in a study of CD8+CD57+ T cells in acquired aplastic anemia. Whole-study context: Mean DNA quantity obtained from sorted CD4+ and CD8+ cells was around 3.2 ug. CD4+ reads averaged about 11 million in healthy donors.

This clonotype has only one observation. Its antigen is not identified. Germline-derived CDR1 and CDR2 are SGHRS and YFSETQ. This CDR3 region has 16 residues. The TCR beta profiling, which covered VDJ combination and CDR3 sequence, was carried out using genomic DNA as the template. TCRdb processed the reads anew with MiXCR; each CDR3 protein has one entry. The table includes just over 400,000 distinct CDR3 sequences, just under 70% detected once. Overall study findings and caveats: The CD8+ Simpson's diversity of patients and controls was not significantly different. Patients and controls turned out to have approximately 29 CD8+ CDR3 sequences in common.

The chain uses TRBV5-1 and TRBJ2-5; maybe TRBD1 (6 bases). The J call may be wrong; the DNA end is better matched by TRBJ2-7. Sequenced: sorted CD4+, CD8+, or CD8+CD57+ T cells (not recorded which) from PBMCs. The receptor was derived from a human donor in good health, serving as a control. CDR3 DNA: TGCGCCAGCAGCTTAAGGCCCCACAGGGACACCTACGAGCAGTACTTC. It codes for CASSLRPHRDTYEQYF.